This record covers a single TCR beta chain. In the original workflow: Cell counts per sample came from amplifying reference gene primers. Profiled with immunoSEQ multiplex PCR; TCRdb holds only in-frame clones, not every one. V and J calls and clone size are as listed in that table; D and trimming were resolved from the DNA. This table has 150,000 to 200,000 clones, 86% appearing once. These data are taken from a study of blood T cell repertoires in COVID-19. Overall study: Sample material is recorded as cDNA or gDNA derived from T cells, B-cell-depleted T cells, or PBMCs.

This CDR3 region has 14 residues. Unmatched junction bases numbered 7, after V lost 3 bases and J lost 6 bases. Germline-derived CDR1 and CDR2 are MGHDK and SYGVNS. Material: peripheral blood. The rearrangement joins TRBV25-1 to TRBJ2-7; 8 positions agree with TRBD1. This sequence was found in a man between 65 and 79 years old with acute or convalescent COVID-19. CDR3: CASSDRTGRREQYF. CDR3 bases: TGTGCCAGCAGTGACCGGACAGGGCGACGCGAGCAGTACTTC.